Sequencing of this T cell receptor beta chain was carried out in a study of OX40 agonist ivuxolimab in advanced cancers. TCRdb's copy holds only in-frame clones and misses some; the assay was immunoSEQ multiplex PCR. This table holds around 44,000 clones, around nine tenths found once. The CDR3 is made up of 13 amino acids. Germline loops: CDR1 MNHEY, CDR2 SVGAGI. This clone was seen just once. The rearrangement uses TRBV6-5 and TRBJ2-5; D is ambiguous. The last part of the DNA fits TRBJ2-7 better; the J call may be wrong. The material was CD4+ or CD8+ T cells sorted from blood, obtained in a trial of the OX40 agonist ivuxolimab. The sequence was collected from an adult with an advanced solid tumor such as melanoma, head and neck, liver or kidney cancer. DNA of the CDR3: TGTGCCAGCAGTTACGATACAAACTACGAGCAGTACTTC. Translation: CASSYDTNYEQYF.